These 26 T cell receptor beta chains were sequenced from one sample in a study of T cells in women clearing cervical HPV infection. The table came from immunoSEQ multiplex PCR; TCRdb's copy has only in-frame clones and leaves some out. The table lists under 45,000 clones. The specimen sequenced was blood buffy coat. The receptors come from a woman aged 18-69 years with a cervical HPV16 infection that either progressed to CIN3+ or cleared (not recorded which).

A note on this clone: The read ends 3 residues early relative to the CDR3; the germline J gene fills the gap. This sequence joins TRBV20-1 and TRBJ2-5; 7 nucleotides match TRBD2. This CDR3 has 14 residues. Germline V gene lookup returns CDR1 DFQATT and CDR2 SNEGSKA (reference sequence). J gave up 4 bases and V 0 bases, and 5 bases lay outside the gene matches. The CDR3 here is CSARDSGWGETQYF. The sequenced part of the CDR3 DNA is TGCAGTGCTAGAGATAGCGGGTGGGGAGAGACC.

The sequenced part of the CDR3 DNA is TGTGCCAGCAGCTTAGCGGGGGGTCTGGAAATTGAC. Translated: CASSLAGGLEID. The complete CDR3 sequence is CASSLAGGLEIDYTF. The chain combines TRBV7-8 with TRBJ1-2; weak D call: TRBD1 (5 bases). The observed sequence ends 3 residues before the CDR3 terminus, with the missing tail filled in from the germline J gene. The CDR3 sequence is 15 residues long. From germline, CDR1 is SGHVS and CDR2 FQNEAQ.

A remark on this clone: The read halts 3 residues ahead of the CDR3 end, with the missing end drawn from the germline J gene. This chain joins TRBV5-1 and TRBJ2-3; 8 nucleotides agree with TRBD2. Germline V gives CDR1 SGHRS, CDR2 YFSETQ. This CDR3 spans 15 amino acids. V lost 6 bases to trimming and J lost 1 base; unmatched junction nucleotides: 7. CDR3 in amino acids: CASTPSGFGTDTQYF. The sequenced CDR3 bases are TGCGCCAGCACCCCTAGCGGGTTCGGCACAGATACG.

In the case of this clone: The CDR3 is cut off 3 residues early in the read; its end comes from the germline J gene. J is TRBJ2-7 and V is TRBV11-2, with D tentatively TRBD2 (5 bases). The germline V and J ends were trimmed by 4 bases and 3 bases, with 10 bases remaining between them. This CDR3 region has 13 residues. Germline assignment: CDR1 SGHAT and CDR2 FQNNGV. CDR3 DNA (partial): TGTGCCAGCAGCTGGGAGCGGAACTACGAG. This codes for CASSWERNYE. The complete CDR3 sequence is CASSWERNYEQYF. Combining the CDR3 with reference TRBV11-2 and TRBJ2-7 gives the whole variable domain EAGVAQSPRYKIIEKRQSVAFWCNPISGHATLYWYQQILGQGPKLLIQFQNNGVVDDSQLPKDRFSAERLKGVDSTLKIQPAKLEDSAVYLCASSWERNYEQYFGPGTRLTVT.

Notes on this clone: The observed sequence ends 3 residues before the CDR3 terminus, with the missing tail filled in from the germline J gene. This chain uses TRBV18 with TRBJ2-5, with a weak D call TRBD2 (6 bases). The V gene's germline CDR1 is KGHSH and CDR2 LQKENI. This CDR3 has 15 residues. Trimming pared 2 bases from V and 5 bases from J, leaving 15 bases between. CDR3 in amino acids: CASSPAGVAGETQYF. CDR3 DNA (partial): TGTGCCAGCTCACCAGCCGGGGTCGCGGGGGAGACC.

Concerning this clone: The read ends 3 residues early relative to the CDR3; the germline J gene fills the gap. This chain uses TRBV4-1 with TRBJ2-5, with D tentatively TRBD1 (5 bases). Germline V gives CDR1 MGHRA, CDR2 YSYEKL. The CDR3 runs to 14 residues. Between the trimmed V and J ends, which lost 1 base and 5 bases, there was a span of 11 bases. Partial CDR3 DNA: TGCGCCAGCAGCCAAGGCCAACAGGCGGAGACC. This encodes CASSQGQQAET. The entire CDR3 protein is CASSQGQQAETQYF.

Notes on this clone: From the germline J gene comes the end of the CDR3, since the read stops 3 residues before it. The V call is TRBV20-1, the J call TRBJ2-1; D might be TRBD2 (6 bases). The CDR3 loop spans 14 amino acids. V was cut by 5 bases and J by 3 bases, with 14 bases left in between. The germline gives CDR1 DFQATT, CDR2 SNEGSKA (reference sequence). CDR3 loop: CSADGGMVYNEQFF. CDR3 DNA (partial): TGCAGTGCTGATGGCGGGATGGTCTACAATGAG.

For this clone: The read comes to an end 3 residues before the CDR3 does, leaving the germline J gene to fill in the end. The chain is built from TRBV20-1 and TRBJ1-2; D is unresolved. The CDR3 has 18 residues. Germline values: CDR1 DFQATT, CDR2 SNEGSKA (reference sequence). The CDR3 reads CSARGGGSNGTGTDTYTF. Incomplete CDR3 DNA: TGCAGTGCTAGAGGTGGCGGGAGTAACGGTACGGGCACAGATACC.

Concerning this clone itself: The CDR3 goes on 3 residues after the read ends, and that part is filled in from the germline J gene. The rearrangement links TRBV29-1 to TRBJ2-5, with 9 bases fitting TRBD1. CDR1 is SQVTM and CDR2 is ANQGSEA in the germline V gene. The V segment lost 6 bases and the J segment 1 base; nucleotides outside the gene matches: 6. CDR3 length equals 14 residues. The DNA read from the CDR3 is TGCAGCGTCGGAACAGGGGGCATCCAAGAGACC. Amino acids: CSVGTGGIQET. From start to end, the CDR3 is CSVGTGGIQETQYF.

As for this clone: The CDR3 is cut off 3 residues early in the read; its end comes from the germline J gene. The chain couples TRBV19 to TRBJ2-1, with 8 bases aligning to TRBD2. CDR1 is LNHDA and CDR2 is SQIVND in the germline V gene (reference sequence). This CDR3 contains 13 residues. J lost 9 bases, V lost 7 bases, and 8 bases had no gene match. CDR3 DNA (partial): TGTGCCAGTACGGCGGGAGGATTAGGTGAG. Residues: CASTAGGLGE. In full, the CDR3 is CASTAGGLGEQFF. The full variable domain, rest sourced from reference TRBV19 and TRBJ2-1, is DGGITQSPKYLFRKEGQNVTLSCEQNLNHDAMYWYRQDPGQGLRLIYYSQIVNDFQKGDIAEGYSVSREKKESFPLTVTSAQKNPTAFYLCASTAGGLGEQFFGPGTRLTVL.

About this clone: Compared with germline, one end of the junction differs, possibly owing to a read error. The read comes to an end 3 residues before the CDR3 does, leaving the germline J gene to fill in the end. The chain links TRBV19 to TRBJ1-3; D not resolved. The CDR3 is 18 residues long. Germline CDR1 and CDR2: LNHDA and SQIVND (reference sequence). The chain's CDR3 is CASSIVTSWRDSGNTIYF. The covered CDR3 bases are TGTGCCAGTAGTATAGTTACGTCGTGGCGAGACTCTGGAAACACA.

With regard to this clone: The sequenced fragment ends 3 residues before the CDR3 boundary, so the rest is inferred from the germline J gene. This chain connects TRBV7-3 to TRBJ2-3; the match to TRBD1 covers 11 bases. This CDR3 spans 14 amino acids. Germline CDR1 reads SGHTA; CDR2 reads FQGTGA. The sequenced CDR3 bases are TGTGCCAGCAGCCCCGGGACAGGGGGAAAGACG. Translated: CASSPGTGGKT. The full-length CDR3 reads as CASSPGTGGKTQYF.

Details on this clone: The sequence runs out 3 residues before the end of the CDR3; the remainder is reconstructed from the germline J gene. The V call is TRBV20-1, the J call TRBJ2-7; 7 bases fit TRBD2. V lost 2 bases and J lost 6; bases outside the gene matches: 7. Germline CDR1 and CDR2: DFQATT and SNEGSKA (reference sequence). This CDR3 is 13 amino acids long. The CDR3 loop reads CSARPTSELEQYF. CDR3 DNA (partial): TGCAGTGCTAGACCTACTAGCGAACTCGAG.

The CDR3 spells CSVYTDPGQPQYF. CDR3 DNA (partial): TGCAGCGTTTATACAGACCCAGGGCAGCCG. The V gene is TRBV29-1, the J gene TRBJ2-3; maybe TRBD1 (5 bases). The CDR3 is cut off 3 residues early in the read; its end comes from the germline J gene. Germline V CDR1 and CDR2: SQVTM, ANQGSEA. CDR3 size: 13 residues.

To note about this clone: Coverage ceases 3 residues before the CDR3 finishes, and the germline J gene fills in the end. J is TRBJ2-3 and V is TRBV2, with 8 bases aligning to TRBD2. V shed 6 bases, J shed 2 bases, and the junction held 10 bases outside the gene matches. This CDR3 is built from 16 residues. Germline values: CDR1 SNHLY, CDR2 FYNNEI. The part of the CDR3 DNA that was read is TGTGCCAGCAGAAAACAGCTAGCGGGCAACACAGATACG. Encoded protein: CASRKQLAGNTDT. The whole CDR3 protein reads CASRKQLAGNTDTQYF.

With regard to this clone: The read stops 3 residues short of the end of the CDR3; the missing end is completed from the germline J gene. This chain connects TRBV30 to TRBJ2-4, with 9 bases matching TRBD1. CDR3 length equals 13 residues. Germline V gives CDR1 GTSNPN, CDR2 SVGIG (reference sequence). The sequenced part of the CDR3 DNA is TGTGCCTGGAGTGTAGGGACAGGGAATGGT. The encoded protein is CAWSVGTGNG. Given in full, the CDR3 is CAWSVGTGNGQYF.

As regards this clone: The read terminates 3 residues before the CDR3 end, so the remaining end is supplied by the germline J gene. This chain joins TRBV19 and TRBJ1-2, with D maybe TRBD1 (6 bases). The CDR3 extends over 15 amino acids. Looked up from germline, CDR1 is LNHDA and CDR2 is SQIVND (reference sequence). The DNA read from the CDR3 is TGTGCCAGTAGTATGTGGCAGGGGTCAGACAATGAC. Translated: CASSMWQGSDND. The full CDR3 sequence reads CASSMWQGSDNDYTF.

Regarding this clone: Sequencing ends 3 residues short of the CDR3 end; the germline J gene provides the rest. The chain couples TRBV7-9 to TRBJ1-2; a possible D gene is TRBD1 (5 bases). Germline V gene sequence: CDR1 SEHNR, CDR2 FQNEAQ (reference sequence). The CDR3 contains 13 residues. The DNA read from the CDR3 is TGTGCCAGCAGCTTAGTAGCAGGGATGGGC. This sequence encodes CASSLVAGMG. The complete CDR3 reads CASSLVAGMGYTF.

Partial CDR3 DNA: TGTGCCAGTAGTCTTTCTAGCGGGAGCTCCTACGAC. The encoded protein is CASSLSSGSSYD. The whole CDR3 sequence reads CASSLSSGSSYDYTF. This sequence joins TRBV19 and TRBJ1-2; D gene ambiguous. With the read ending 3 residues before the CDR3 end, the germline J gene is used to fill in that end. CDR1 is LNHDA, CDR2 SQIVND, per germline (reference sequence). The CDR3 extends over 15 amino acids.

The CDR3 here is CSADDSGRSNEQFF. The CDR3 DNA, read in part, is TGCAGTGCTGACGATAGCGGGAGGAGCAATGAG. The V gene is TRBV20-1, the J gene TRBJ2-1; 10 bases fit TRBD2. The read halts 3 residues ahead of the CDR3 end, with the missing end drawn from the germline J gene. Germline CDR1 reads DFQATT; CDR2 reads SNEGSKA (reference sequence). Trimming at V came to 5 bases and at J to 6 bases, leaving 7 bases not matched to a gene. CDR3 length: 14 amino acids.

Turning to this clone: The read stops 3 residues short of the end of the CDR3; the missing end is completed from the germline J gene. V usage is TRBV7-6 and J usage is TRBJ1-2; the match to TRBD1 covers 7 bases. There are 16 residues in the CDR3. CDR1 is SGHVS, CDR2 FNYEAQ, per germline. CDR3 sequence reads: CASSDYRGRSSYDYTF. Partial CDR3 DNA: TGTGCCAGCAGCGATTACAGGGGACGGAGCTCCTACGAC. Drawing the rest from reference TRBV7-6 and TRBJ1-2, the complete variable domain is GAGVSQSPRYKVTKRGQDVALRCDPISGHVSLYWYRQALGQGPEFLTYFNYEAQQDKSGLPNDRFSAERPEGSISTLTIQRTEQRDSAMYRCASSDYRGRSSYDYTFGSGTRLTVV.

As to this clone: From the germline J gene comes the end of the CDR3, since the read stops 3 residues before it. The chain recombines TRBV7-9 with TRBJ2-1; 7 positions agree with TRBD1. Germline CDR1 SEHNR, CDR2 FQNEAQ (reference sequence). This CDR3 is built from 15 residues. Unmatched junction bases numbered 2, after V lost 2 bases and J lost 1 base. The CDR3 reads CASSLQGVSYNEQFF. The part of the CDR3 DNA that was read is TGTGCCAGCAGCTTACAGGGGGTTTCCTACAATGAG.

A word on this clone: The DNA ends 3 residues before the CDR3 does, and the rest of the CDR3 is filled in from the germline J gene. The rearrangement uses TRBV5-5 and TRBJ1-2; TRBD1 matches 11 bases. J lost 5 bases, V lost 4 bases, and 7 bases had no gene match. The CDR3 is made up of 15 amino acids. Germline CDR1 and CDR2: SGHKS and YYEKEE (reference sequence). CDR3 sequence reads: CASSRPGQGEYGYTF. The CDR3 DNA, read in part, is TGTGCCAGCAGCCGACCGGGACAGGGGGAATATGGC.

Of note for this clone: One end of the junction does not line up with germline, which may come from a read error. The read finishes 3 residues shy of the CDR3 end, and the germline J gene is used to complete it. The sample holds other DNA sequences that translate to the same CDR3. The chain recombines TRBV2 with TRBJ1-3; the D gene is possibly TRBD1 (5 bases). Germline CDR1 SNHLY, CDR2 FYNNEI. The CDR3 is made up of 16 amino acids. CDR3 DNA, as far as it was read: TGTGCCAGTTGGAACGGACAAAGATATACTGGAAACACT. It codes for CASWNGQRYTGNT. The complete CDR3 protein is CASWNGQRYTGNTIYF. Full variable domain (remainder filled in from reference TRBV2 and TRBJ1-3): EPEVTQTPSHQVTQMGQEVILRCVPISNHLYFYWYRQILGQKVEFLVSFYNNEISEKSEIFDDQFSVERPDGSNFTLKIRSTKLEDSAMYFCASWNGQRYTGNTIYFGEGSWLTVV.

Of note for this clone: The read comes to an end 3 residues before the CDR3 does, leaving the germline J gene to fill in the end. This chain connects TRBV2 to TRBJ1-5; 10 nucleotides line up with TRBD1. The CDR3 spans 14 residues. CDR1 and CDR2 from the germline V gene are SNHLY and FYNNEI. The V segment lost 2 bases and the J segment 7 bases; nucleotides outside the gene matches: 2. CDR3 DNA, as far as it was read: TGTGCCAGCAGTGAAAGACAGGGGGCGCAGCCC. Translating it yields CASSERQGAQP. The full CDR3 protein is CASSERQGAQPQHF.

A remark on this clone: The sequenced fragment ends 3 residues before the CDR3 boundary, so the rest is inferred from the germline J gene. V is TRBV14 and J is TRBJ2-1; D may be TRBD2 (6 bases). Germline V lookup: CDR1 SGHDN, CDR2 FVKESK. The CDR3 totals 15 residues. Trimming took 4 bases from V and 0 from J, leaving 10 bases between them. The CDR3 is CASSLRGSSYNEQFF. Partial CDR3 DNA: TGTGCCAGCAGCCTCCGGGGGAGCTCCTACAATGAG.